This T cell receptor (beta chain) emerged from a study of blood T cell repertoires in COVID-19. At the level of the study: In each case, the material was cDNA or gDNA derived from T cells, B-cell-depleted T cells, or PBMCs.

As processed by the authors: Estimates of nucleated cell counts were drawn from the amplification of reference gene primers. Assay used: immunoSEQ multiplex PCR; TCRdb lists only in-frame clones, some missing. V, J and clone size are those of that table, while D and trimming were read from the DNA. Of about 36,000 clones listed, about 85% are singletons. V lost 5 bases, J lost 4 bases, and 12 bases lay in between. Germline CDR1 and CDR2: LNHNV and YYDKDF (reference sequence). This CDR3 region has 13 residues. The rearrangement links TRBV15 to TRBJ2-7, with a weak D call TRBD1 (6 bases). This TCR was sampled from a man aged 55 to 70 with acute or convalescent COVID-19. Sequencing was carried out using peripheral blood. CDR3 in amino acids: CATSLGHRYEQYF. CDR3 nucleotides: TGTGCCACCAGCCTGGGACACCGGTACGAGCAGTACTTC.